One sample yielded the 26 T cell receptor beta chains listed below, sequenced in a study of CD8 T cells in ankylosing spondylitis. TCRdb fed the 5' RACE reads into MiXCR, producing one record per CDR3 protein. The sample yields hundreds of thousands of distinct CDR3 sequences, roughly a third seen once. The sample consisted of blood, either unsorted or a sorted T cell fraction (not recorded which). These receptors originate from a male donor with ankylosing spondylitis or in good health (not recorded which).

The V and J genes are TRBV10-2 and TRBJ1-1, with D unresolved. The CDR3 sequence is 13 residues long. The V end lost 6 bases, the J end lost 3 bases, and 11 bases lay between the germline ends. Germline V lookup: CDR1 WSHSY, CDR2 SAAADI. The chain's CDR3 is CASSEDLYTEAFF. As DNA, the CDR3 is TGCGCCAGCAGCGAGGACTTGTACACTGAAGCTTTCTTT.

This clonotype came up a few times. The chain carries TRBV5-1 and TRBJ2-3, with a weak D call TRBD1 (6 bases). The CDR3 covers 13 residues. V gave up 4 bases and J gave up 5 bases, with 11 bases separating them. From germline, CDR1 is SGHRS and CDR2 YFSETQ. The CDR3 DNA reads TGCGCCAGCAGCCAGGACAGACTAGATACGCAGTATTTT. It is translated as CASSQDRLDTQYF. Full variable domain (rest looked up from reference TRBV5-1 and TRBJ2-3): KAGVTQTPRYLIKTRGQQVTLSCSPISGHRSVSWYQQTPGQGLQFLFEYFSETQRNKGNFPGRFSGRQFSNSRSEMNVSTLELGDSALYLCASSQDRLDTQYFGPGTRLTVL.

There are a few counts of this clonotype. The chain couples TRBV11-2 to TRBJ2-7; D tentatively fits TRBD1 or TRBD2 (5 bases each). The CDR3 contains 16 residues. Germline V CDR1 and CDR2: SGHAT, FQNNGV. The germline V and J ends were trimmed by 0 bases and 3 bases, with 15 bases remaining between them. This CDR3 reads CASSLEGRGAHYEQYF. The CDR3 DNA sequence: TGTGCCAGCAGCTTAGAAGGTCGAGGGGCCCACTACGAGCAGTACTTC.

The chain recombines TRBV11-2 with TRBJ2-5, with D perhaps TRBD2 (6 bases). CDR1 and CDR2 from the germline V gene are SGHAT and FQNNGV. Between the trimmed V and J ends, which lost 2 bases and 10 bases, there was a span of 29 bases. The CDR3 runs to 18 residues. This chain's CDR3 is CASSLNWADETPTGDQYF. For the CDR3, the DNA is TGTGCCAGCAGCTTAAATTGGGCGGACGAGACTCCCACGGGGGACCAGTACTTC.

The chain uses TRBV29-1 and TRBJ2-3, with 7 bases fitting TRBD1. Germline V gives CDR1 SQVTM, CDR2 ANQGSEA. Germline trimming cut 2 bases from V and 10 bases from J; bases unmatched to any gene: 3. The CDR3 is 11 amino acids. CDR3: CSVEYRGAQYF. Here the CDR3 DNA reads TGCAGCGTTGAATACAGGGGAGCGCAGTATTTT.

The chain combines TRBV12-3 or TRBV12-4 with TRBJ2-1; D possibly corresponds to TRBD1 (5 bases). V was pared by 3 bases and J by 2 bases, with 8 bases between. The CDR3 loop spans 14 amino acids. CDR3 loop: CASSFDSAYNEQFF. CDR3 nucleotides: TGTGCCAGCAGTTTTGACAGTGCCTACAATGAGCAGTTCTTC.

The gene calls are TRBV4-1 and TRBJ1-6; 9 bases fit TRBD1. CDR3 length: 16 residues. V was pared by 1 base and J by 6 bases, with 4 bases of the junction left unmatched. Germline CDR1 reads MGHRA; CDR2 reads YSYEKL. CDR3 sequence: CASSQVKGQGNSPLHF. The CDR3 DNA is TGCGCCAGCAGCCAAGTGAAGGGACAGGGTAATTCACCCCTCCACTTT.

On this clonotype: One end of the junction does not line up with germline, which may come from a read error. CDR3 in amino acids: CAISETQQGTSYGQYF. The DNA for the CDR3 is TGTGCCATCAGTGAGACACAACAAGGGACATCGTACGGGCAGTACTTC. V and J are TRBV10-3 and TRBJ2-7, with a tentative D call TRBD1 (6 bases). The CDR3 consists of 16 residues. Per germline, CDR1 ENHRY and CDR2 SYGVKD.

This chain joins TRBV20-1 and TRBJ1-1, with D tentatively TRBD1 (6 bases). Trimming left V 0 bases short and J 3 bases short, with 14 bases between. The CDR3 loop spans 15 amino acids. Germline V lookup: CDR1 DFQATT, CDR2 SNEGSKA (reference sequence). CDR3 nucleotides: TGCAGTGCTAGAGATTGGGGGGGCAGGGACACTGAAGCTTTCTTT. Its protein is CSARDWGGRDTEAFF.

The rearrangement joins TRBV29-1 to TRBJ2-6, with D hard to call. The CDR3 contains 16 residues. Germline loops: CDR1 SQVTM, CDR2 ANQGSEA. V gave up 6 bases and J gave up 0 bases, with 15 bases separating them. This chain's CDR3 is CSVLGELSSGANVLTF. The CDR3 coding sequence is TGCAGCGTCCTTGGGGAACTGAGCTCTGGGGCCAACGTCCTGACTTTC.

A few counts support this clonotype. V and J are TRBV20-1 and TRBJ2-7, with a weak D call TRBD1 (6 bases). This CDR3 has 13 residues. Germline assignment: CDR1 DFQATT and CDR2 SNEGSKA (reference sequence). Between the trimmed V and J ends, which lost 6 bases and 3 bases, there was a span of 15 bases. The CDR3: CSARPTQGYEQYF. The CDR3 region has the DNA TGCAGTGCCCGCCCCACACAGGGCTACGAGCAGTACTTC.

This clonotype appeared a few times. The chain couples TRBV20-1 to TRBJ2-1; 12 positions agree with TRBD2. V shed 2 bases and J 6 bases; nucleotides not matched to a gene: 2. Germline assignment: CDR1 DFQATT and CDR2 SNEGSKA (reference sequence). The CDR3 is 14 residues long. The CDR3 DNA reads as TGCAGTGCTAGACTAGCGGGGGGGCTCAATGAGCAGTTCTTC. Translating it yields CSARLAGGLNEQFF.

CDR3 bases: TGTGCCAGCAGCCATACAGGACAGATCCAAGAGACCCAGTACTTC. The encoded protein is CASSHTGQIQETQYF. The V call is TRBV3-1, the J call TRBJ2-5; a possible D gene is TRBD1 (6 bases). The length of the CDR3 is 15 residues. CDR1 is LGHDT and CDR2 is YNNKEL in the germline V gene (reference sequence). The germline V and J ends were trimmed by 3 bases and 1 base, with 12 bases remaining between them.

The rearrangement links TRBV11-2 to TRBJ2-1; 13 bases fit TRBD2. The CDR3 covers 17 residues. V was pared by 2 bases and J by 8 bases, with 9 bases of the junction left unmatched. The V gene's germline CDR1 is SGHAT and CDR2 FQNNGV. The CDR3 here is CASSLTSGGALVHEQFF. DNA of the CDR3: TGTGCCAGCAGCTTAACTAGCGGGGGGGCCCTGGTCCATGAGCAGTTCTTC. The variable domain in full, with the rest retrieved from reference TRBV11-2 and TRBJ2-1, is EAGVAQSPRYKIIEKRQSVAFWCNPISGHATLYWYQQILGQGPKLLIQFQNNGVVDDSQLPKDRFSAERLKGVDSTLKIQPAKLEDSAVYLCASSLTSGGALVHEQFFGPGTRLTVL.

This sequence joins TRBV15 and TRBJ1-2; 8 bases agree with TRBD1. J lost 6 bases, V lost 0 bases, and 9 bases had no gene match. The CDR3 consists of 16 residues. Germline loops: CDR1 LNHNV, CDR2 YYDKDF (reference sequence). Here the CDR3 DNA reads TGTGCCACCAGCAGAGATCCCAGGACAGGGCTACATGGCTACACCTTC. Amino acids: CATSRDPRTGLHGYTF.

This clonotype was counted between two and nine times. The rearrangement links TRBV7-6 to TRBJ2-5; maybe TRBD2 (6 bases). CDR3 length: 14 residues. The V end was cut by 0 bases, the J end by 7 bases, with 12 bases between. Germline loops: CDR1 SGHVS, CDR2 FNYEAQ. CDR3 nucleotide sequence: TGTGCCAGCAGCTTAGCGGCTAGCGAGGGGACCCAGTACTTC. This sequence encodes CASSLAASEGTQYF.

The chain couples TRBV11-2 to TRBJ2-7, with D perhaps matching TRBD1 (5 bases). With 5 bases removed from V and 6 bases from J, the gap between germline ends came to 11 bases. The CDR3 has 12 residues. Germline loops: CDR1 SGHAT, CDR2 FQNNGV. In DNA, the CDR3 is TGTGCCAGCAGCCCTAGACAGCGCGAGCAGTACTTC. It codes for CASSPRQREQYF.

The sample holds a few counts of this clonotype. The V call is TRBV6-1, the J call TRBJ2-1; D may correspond to TRBD1 or TRBD2 (5 bases each). The V end lost 6 bases, the J end lost 10 bases, and 19 bases lay between the germline ends. CDR3 length: 14 amino acids. Germline V gene data show CDR1 as MNHNS and CDR2 as SASEGT. CDR3 DNA sequence: TGTGCCAGCAGAGGGGAGCTACGGCTTTGGGAGCAGTTCTTC. The encoded protein is CASRGELRLWEQFF.

This clonotype was detected a few times. The chain employs TRBV10-3 and TRBJ2-5; D is unresolved. This CDR3 is built from 13 residues. Trimming took 0 bases from V and 5 from J, leaving 7 bases between them. Germline CDR1 and CDR2: ENHRY and SYGVKD. CDR3 amino acids: CAISESDRETQYF. CDR3 nucleotide sequence: TGTGCCATCAGTGAGTCCGACCGTGAGACCCAGTACTTC.

This clonotype was counted only a few times. The chain has TRBV28 and TRBJ1-5; 12 bases are shared with TRBD1. J was trimmed by 4 bases and V by 4 bases; bases with no gene match: 2. The CDR3 is 15 amino acids. Germline assignment: CDR1 MDHEN and CDR2 SYDVKM. CDR3 residues: CASSSGQGANQPQHF. CDR3 coding DNA: TGTGCCAGCAGTTCGGGACAGGGGGCTAATCAGCCCCAGCATTTT. Drawing the rest from reference TRBV28 and TRBJ1-5, the complete variable domain is DVKVTQSSRYLVKRTGEKVFLECVQDMDHENMFWYRQDPGLGLRLIYFSYDVKMKEKGDIPEGYSVSREKKERFSLILESASTNQTSMYLCASSSGQGANQPQHFGDGTRLSIL.

This clonotype came up many times. The genes are TRBV6-5 and TRBJ1-2; D is perhaps TRBD1 (5 bases). V shed 5 bases and J shed 8 bases, with 21 bases lying between them. Germline-derived CDR1 and CDR2 are MNHEY and SVGAGI. This CDR3 region has 15 residues. This chain's CDR3 is CASSPSAGSIFGYTF. CDR3 bases: TGTGCCAGCAGTCCCTCGGCAGGGTCAATCTTCGGCTACACCTTC.

The rearrangement uses TRBV12-3 or TRBV12-4 and TRBJ1-2; tentative D call: TRBD1 (6 bases). The CDR3 is 15 residues long. V was shortened by 6 bases and J by 3 bases, with 17 bases between the two germline ends. Here the CDR3 DNA reads TGTGCCAGCAGCCTCCCGGGACATCCCTACTATGGCTACACCTTC. This gives the protein CASSLPGHPYYGYTF.

This clonotype was seen a handful of times. The junction shows a germline mismatch at one end, possibly a read error. The chain recombines TRBV12-3 or TRBV12-4 with TRBJ2-6, with a tentative D call TRBD1 (5 bases). The CDR3 is made up of 15 amino acids. In DNA form, the CDR3 reads TGTGCCAGCAGTTTAGGGGAAACTGGGGCCAACGGCCTGACTTTC. It codes for CASSLGETGANGLTF.

The rearrangement uses TRBV15 and TRBJ2-3; tentative D call: TRBD2 (7 bases). Deletions cut 1 base from V and 2 bases from J, with 13 bases between. Germline loops: CDR1 LNHNV, CDR2 YYDKDF (reference sequence). The CDR3 is made up of 16 amino acids. Here the CDR3 DNA reads TGTGCCACCAGCAGAGTACACGCGGGGGCCACAGATACGCAGTATTTT. As protein: CATSRVHAGATDTQYF. Full variable domain (missing parts from reference TRBV15 and TRBJ2-3): DAMVIQNPRYQVTQFGKPVTLSCSQTLNHNVMYWYQQKSSQAPKLLFHYYDKDFNNEADTPDNFQSRRPNTSFCFLDIRSPGLGDTAMYLCATSRVHAGATDTQYFGPGTRLTVL.

This clonotype has more than one count but fewer than ten. J is TRBJ1-1 and V is TRBV20-1; 12 bases map to TRBD1. The CDR3 consists of 14 residues. The V gene's germline CDR1 is DFQATT and CDR2 SNEGSKA (reference sequence). V dropped 1 base and J dropped 4; count of bases not matched to a gene: 1. The CDR3 loop reads CSARGDRGRTEAFF. CDR3 DNA sequence: TGCAGTGCTAGAGGGGACAGGGGGCGCACTGAAGCTTTCTTT.

This sequence joins TRBV20-1 and TRBJ2-7; D is tentatively TRBD1 or TRBD2 (5 bases each). The germline V gene encodes CDR1 DFQATT and CDR2 SNEGSKA (reference sequence). This CDR3 contains 15 residues. V lost 4 bases and J 1 base, leaving 17 bases between the germline ends. CDR3 protein: CSAIPGTAESYEQYF. In DNA, the CDR3 is TGCAGTGCTATCCCCGGGACGGCGGAATCCTACGAGCAGTACTTC.